The 14 T cell receptor beta chains below all came from one sample that was sequenced in a study of T cell repertoires in aging, cancer and after chemotherapy. TCR beta rearrangements were amplified from peripheral blood genomic DNA. Multiplex touch-down PCR with TRB-A/B primers amplified rearranged V-D-J TRB sequences. MiXCR, run by TCRdb on the multiplex PCR reads, gives a single entry per CDR3 protein. The sample includes some 19,000 distinct CDR3 sequences, roughly 35% of them seen just once. Sequenced input: blood. The receptors stem from a human donor with a solid tumor.

The sample holds a few counts of this clonotype. CDR3 bases: TGTGCCACCAGTGATCAATCAGGGTCCAGGGAGACCCAGTACTTC. Translating it yields CATSDQSGSRETQYF. This chain uses TRBV24-1 with TRBJ2-5, with a possible D match to TRBD1 (5 bases). The CDR3 length is 15 residues. From germline, CDR1 is KGHDR and CDR2 SFDVKD. V lost 3 bases and J 5 bases, leaving 15 bases between the germline ends.

J is TRBJ2-1 and V is TRBV19; TRBD2 matches 14 bases. This CDR3 region has 15 residues. Unmatched junction bases numbered 6, after V lost 6 bases and J lost 8 bases. Germline CDR1 reads LNHDA; CDR2 reads SQIVND (reference sequence). CDR3 sequence: CASSLTSGRVDEQFF. The DNA for the CDR3 is TGTGCCAGTAGCCTGACTAGCGGGAGGGTAGATGAGCAGTTCTTC.

The table lists this clonotype with a few counts. CDR3 sequence reads: CSFRAGQGSYEQYF. The CDR3 DNA follows: TGCAGCTTTAGGGCGGGACAGGGGTCCTACGAGCAGTACTTC. This rearrangement joins TRBV29-1 to TRBJ2-7, with TRBD1 matching 10 bases. The CDR3 is made up of 14 amino acids. Per germline, CDR1 SQVTM and CDR2 ANQGSEA. J lost 1 base, V lost 8 bases, and 8 bases had no gene match.

This rearrangement joins TRBV30 to TRBJ2-5; 8 bases map to TRBD1. The germline CDR1 and CDR2 sequences are GTSNPN and SVGIG (reference sequence). The ends lost 2 bases at V and 5 bases at J; junction bases unmatched: 10. The CDR3 is 15 amino acids. CDR3 DNA sequence: TGTGCCTGGAGTAGGGCAGGGGGCGCGGGGGAGACCCAGTACTTC. It is translated as CAWSRAGGAGETQYF.

This clonotype was counted between two and nine times. The rearrangement uses TRBV5-4 and TRBJ2-2; 8 bases agree with TRBD1. The CDR3 extends over 16 amino acids. V lost 4 bases to trimming and J lost 5 bases; unmatched junction nucleotides: 10. Germline values: CDR1 SGHNT, CDR2 YYREEE (reference sequence). In DNA form, the CDR3 reads TGTGCCAGCAGCCCGACAGGGGCCGCGGGGACCGGGGAGCTGTTTTTT. It translates to CASSPTGAAGTGELFF.

V and J are TRBV12-3 or TRBV12-4 and TRBJ2-1, with D maybe TRBD1 (5 bases). V lost 4 bases and J 1 base, leaving 11 bases between the germline ends. The CDR3 has 15 residues. CDR3 bases: TGTGCCAGCAGTTACCAGAAGGGGTCCTACAATGAGCAGTTCTTC. It specifies CASSYQKGSYNEQFF.

The chain couples TRBV14 to TRBJ2-6, with D perhaps matching TRBD1 (5 bases). The germline CDR1 and CDR2 sequences are SGHDN and FVKESK. The CDR3 covers 17 residues. V gave up 0 bases and J gave up 4 bases, with 13 bases separating them. The CDR3 nucleotides read TGTGCCAGCAGCCAAGATGGTCAGGGTATGGGGGCCAACGTCCTGACTTTC. Its protein is CASSQDGQGMGANVLTF.

V gene TRBV6-2 or TRBV6-3 combines with J gene TRBJ2-7; 9 bases align to TRBD1. The CDR3 runs 15 residues. J gave up 3 bases and V 5 bases, and 8 bases lay outside the gene matches. Germline V gene data show CDR1 as MNHEY and CDR2 as SVGEGT. CDR3 DNA: TGTGCCAGCAGTCAACCGGGACAGGGCCACTACGAGCAGTACTTC. Translation gives CASSQPGQGHYEQYF.

J is TRBJ1-6 and V is TRBV5-4; D gene uncertain. Between the trimmed V and J ends, which lost 2 bases and 0 bases, there was a span of 21 bases. This CDR3 contains 20 residues. The germline V gene encodes CDR1 SGHNT and CDR2 YYREEE (reference sequence). As DNA, the CDR3 is TGTGCCAGCAGCTTTGGGAGGGAACTACACCCGAGCTCCTATAATTCACCCCTCCACTTT. Its protein is CASSFGRELHPSSYNSPLHF.

The chain recombines TRBV6-1 with TRBJ2-1; 12 nucleotides align to TRBD2. J was trimmed by 7 bases and V by 5 bases; bases with no gene match: 6. Germline assignment: CDR1 MNHNS and CDR2 SASEGT. This CDR3 region has 15 residues. The CDR3 sequence: CASSTRTSGINEQFF. The CDR3 region has the DNA TGTGCCAGCAGTACTCGGACTAGCGGGATTAATGAGCAGTTCTTC.

This chain links TRBV27 with TRBJ2-7; D not certain. Between the trimmed V and J ends, which lost 6 bases and 9 bases, there was a span of 27 bases. Per germline, CDR1 MNHEY and CDR2 SMNVEV (reference sequence). There are 16 residues in the CDR3. The CDR3: CASRPWAPLRSVGQYF. CDR3 in DNA: TGTGCCAGCAGGCCTTGGGCGCCTCTCAGGTCGGTAGGGCAGTACTTC.

This rearrangement joins TRBV30 to TRBJ2-3; D might be TRBD2 (6 bases). Germline assignment: CDR1 GTSNPN and CDR2 SVGIG (reference sequence). V lost 1 base and J 4 bases, leaving 15 bases between the germline ends. The CDR3 runs to 15 residues. CDR3 in DNA: TGTGCCTGGAGTGGCCGGGACTTCGGGGCAGATACGCAGTATTTT. Protein product: CAWSGRDFGADTQYF.

By share of the sample, this clonotype is medium-sized (0.01 to 0.1%). The chain combines TRBV19 with TRBJ1-2, with D unclear. This CDR3 is built from 11 residues. Germline V gene data show CDR1 as LNHDA and CDR2 as SQIVND (reference sequence). Trimming removed 5 bases from V and 3 bases from J, with 4 bases in between. The CDR3 region has the DNA TGTGCCAGTAGTCTTTACTATGGCTACACCTTC. As protein: CASSLYYGYTF. Supplemented by reference TRBV19 and TRBJ1-2, the full variable domain reads DGGITQSPKYLFRKEGQNVTLSCEQNLNHDAMYWYRQDPGQGLRLIYYSQIVNDFQKGDIAEGYSVSREKKESFPLTVTSAQKNPTAFYLCASSLYYGYTFGSGTRLTVV.

The chain recombines TRBV18 with TRBJ1-4, with TRBD1 identical over 9 bases. CDR1 is KGHSH, CDR2 LQKENI, per germline. J was trimmed by 7 bases and V by 6 bases; bases with no gene match: 6. CDR3 length equals 14 residues. CDR3 nucleotide sequence: TGTGCCAGCTCCCAACAGGGGGCGCTTGAAAAACTGTTTTTT. Translated: CASSQQGALEKLFF.